The rows below give T cell receptor beta chains drawn from one sample of a study of cytomegalovirus exposure and HLA in healthy donors. Method: immunoSEQ multiplex PCR; TCRdb's copy keeps in-frame clones and lacks some. The profile shows over 110,000 clones, around 84% of them singletons. The sample consisted of PBMCs. The receptors here all came from a man younger than 30 in good health and CMV-seropositive. Each CDR3 is given with its conserved first and last residue. The D gene is left open where the match is weak. A clone size is listed for some rows: how often the clone was seen (once, few, many), or a class if it is expanded.

V gene: TRBV5-4; J gene: TRBJ2-4; D gene: TRBD1; clone size: .; CDR3 DNA: TGTGCCAGCAGCTCTGGTGGGACAGGAAAAAACATTCAGTACTTC; CDR3 protein: CASSSGGTGKNIQYF
V gene: TRBV5-1; J gene: TRBJ2-1; D gene: TRBD2; clone size: .; CDR3 DNA: TGCGCCAGCAGGGGGCGGACTAGCGGGGGCAATGAGCAGTTCTTC; CDR3 protein: CASRGRTSGGNEQFF
V gene: TRBV10-2; J gene: TRBJ2-1; D gene: .; clone size: .; CDR3 DNA: TGCGCCAGCAGTGAGTCGATGGGTCGGGTACATGAGCAGTTCTTC; CDR3 protein: CASSESMGRVHEQFF
V gene: TRBV30; J gene: TRBJ1-5; D gene: .; clone size: many; CDR3 DNA: TGTGCCTGGAGTAAGGGGTATAGCAATCAGCCCCAGCATTTT; CDR3 protein: CAWSKGYSNQPQHF
V gene: TRBV29-1; J gene: TRBJ2-1; D gene: .; clone size: .; CDR3 DNA: TGCAGCGTTGAAGGGGCTACCTACAATGAGCAGTTCTTC; CDR3 protein: CSVEGATYNEQFF
V gene: TRBV6-5; J gene: TRBJ2-7; D gene: .; clone size: many; CDR3 DNA: TGTGCCAGCAGTGCAGGTACAGGGTTACTCTACGAGCAGTACTTC; CDR3 protein: CASSAGTGLLYEQYF
V gene: TRBV11-2; J gene: TRBJ2-7; D gene: TRBD1; clone size: .; CDR3 DNA: TGTGCCAGCAGCTCCGGACAGGTTGCCTACGAGCAGTACTTC; CDR3 protein: CASSSGQVAYEQYF
V gene: TRBV14; J gene: TRBJ2-3; D gene: TRBD2; clone size: .; CDR3 DNA: TGTGCCAGCAGCCAAGTTCCAGCGGGGGGTCCAGATACGCAGTATTTT; CDR3 protein: CASSQVPAGGPDTQYF
V gene: TRBV6-6; J gene: TRBJ1-1; D gene: TRBD1; clone size: .; CDR3 DNA: TGTGCCAGCAGAGACAGGGTGTCCGTGAACACTGAAGCTTTCTTT; CDR3 protein: CASRDRVSVNTEAFF
V gene: TRBV7-6; J gene: TRBJ2-2; D gene: .; clone size: .; CDR3 DNA: TGTGCCAGCAGCTTAACAGGTTTCACCGGGGAGCTGTTTTTT; CDR3 protein: CASSLTGFTGELFF
V gene: TRBV5-4; J gene: TRBJ2-3; D gene: .; clone size: .; CDR3 DNA: TGTGCCCCGGGAGACCGAAGGACTTCTAGCACAGATACGCAGTATTTT; CDR3 protein: CAPGDRRTSSTDTQYF
V gene: TRBV6-5; J gene: TRBJ2-7; D gene: TRBD1; clone size: .; CDR3 DNA: TGTGCCAGCAGTTACTCTTCGGGACAGGAGACCTACGAGCAGTACTTC; CDR3 protein: CASSYSSGQETYEQYF
V gene: TRBV13; J gene: TRBJ2-2; D gene: .; clone size: .; CDR3 DNA: TGTGCCAGCAGCTTAAGAACCGCGTCATTTAACACCGGGGAGCTGTTTTTT; CDR3 protein: CASSLRTASFNTGELFF
V gene: TRBV7-9; J gene: TRBJ2-7; D gene: TRBD2; clone size: .; CDR3 DNA: TGTGCCAGCAGCCCTTCACTAGCGGGAGGGGTCGCCTACGAGCAGTACTTC; CDR3 protein: CASSPSLAGGVAYEQYF
V gene: TRBV15; J gene: TRBJ2-5; D gene: .; clone size: .; CDR3 DNA: TGTGCCACCAGCAACCGAGGGGGGGGAGAGACCCAGTACTTC; CDR3 protein: CATSNRGGGETQYF
V gene: TRBV15; J gene: TRBJ1-1; D gene: TRBD1; clone size: few; CDR3 DNA: TGTGCCACCAGCAGAGATCGACAGGGAGAAACTTTCTTT; CDR3 protein: CATSRDRQGETFF
V gene: TRBV5-1; J gene: TRBJ1-2; D gene: TRBD1; clone size: .; CDR3 DNA: TGCGCCAGCAGCTTGGGACAGGGGGGAGACTATGGCTACACCTTC; CDR3 protein: CASSLGQGGDYGYTF
V gene: TRBV19; J gene: TRBJ2-7; D gene: .; clone size: .; CDR3 DNA: TGTGCCAGTAGTAAGGGGAACAGGGCTGGGATCTACGAGCAGTACTTC; CDR3 protein: CASSKGNRAGIYEQYF
V gene: TRBV6-1; J gene: TRBJ1-4; D gene: TRBD1; clone size: .; CDR3 DNA: TGTGCCAGCAGTACCTCCGGAACAGGGGTCGAAAAACTGTTTTTT; CDR3 protein: CASSTSGTGVEKLFF
V gene: TRBV27; J gene: TRBJ2-1; D gene: TRBD2; clone size: .; CDR3 DNA: TGTGCCAGCAGGCCAAACCCTAGCGGGGGATACAATGAGCAGTTCTTC; CDR3 protein: CASRPNPSGGYNEQFF
V gene: TRBV13; J gene: TRBJ2-7; D gene: TRBD2; clone size: .; CDR3 DNA: TGTGCCAGCAGCCCTACCGGGACTAGGGGTGGAGGGGAGCAGTACTTC; CDR3 protein: CASSPTGTRGGGEQYF
V gene: TRBV7-9; J gene: TRBJ1-3; D gene: .; clone size: .; CDR3 DNA: TGTGCCAGCAGCTTACCATTAGATACAGGCGGAAACACCATATATTTT; CDR3 protein: CASSLPLDTGGNTIYF
V gene: TRBV5-4; J gene: TRBJ2-2; D gene: .; clone size: .; CDR3 DNA: TGTGCCAGCAGCTTGGATAGCAGGGCGAACACCGGGGAGCTGTTTTTT; CDR3 protein: CASSLDSRANTGELFF
V gene: TRBV6-1; J gene: TRBJ2-1; D gene: TRBD1; clone size: .; CDR3 DNA: TGTGCCAGCAGTGTGCAGGGGGCATCCTACAATGAGCAGTTCTTC; CDR3 protein: CASSVQGASYNEQFF
V gene: TRBV29-1; J gene: TRBJ2-3; D gene: TRBD2; clone size: .; CDR3 DNA: TGCAGCGTTGAAGGGGCTAGCGGGAGTTTGTATGATACGCAGTATTTT; CDR3 protein: CSVEGASGSLYDTQYF
V gene: TRBV10-3; J gene: TRBJ2-2; D gene: .; clone size: .; CDR3 DNA: TGTGCCATCAGTGAAGGGGCGGACGGGGAGCTGTTTTTT; CDR3 protein: CAISEGADGELFF
V gene: TRBV5-1; J gene: TRBJ2-1; D gene: TRBD2; clone size: .; CDR3 DNA: TGCGCCAGCAGCTTGGGGGCCCCGGGACTAGCAAATGAGCAGTTCTTC; CDR3 protein: CASSLGAPGLANEQFF
V gene: TRBV27; J gene: TRBJ2-5; D gene: TRBD2; clone size: .; CDR3 DNA: TGTGCCAGCAGTTTCGCTCGCGGGAGCGGAAAGACCCAGTACTTC; CDR3 protein: CASSFARGSGKTQYF
V gene: TRBV6-5; J gene: TRBJ1-5; D gene: TRBD1; clone size: .; CDR3 DNA: TGTGCCAGCAGACGGACAGGAAGAAATCAGCCCCAGCATTTT; CDR3 protein: CASRRTGRNQPQHF
V gene: TRBV5-6; J gene: TRBJ2-7; D gene: TRBD1; clone size: .; CDR3 DNA: TGTGCCAGCAGCTTAAGGGACAGCTCCTACGAGCAGTACTTC; CDR3 protein: CASSLRDSSYEQYF
V gene: TRBV7-9; J gene: TRBJ2-3; D gene: TRBD2; clone size: .; CDR3 DNA: TGTGCCAGCAGCTTAGTCGGGGGGGGCACAGATACGCAGTATTTT; CDR3 protein: CASSLVGGGTDTQYF
V gene: TRBV6-6; J gene: TRBJ1-1; D gene: .; clone size: .; CDR3 DNA: TGTGCCACCGAATGGGCGAACACTGAAGCTTTCTTT; CDR3 protein: CATEWANTEAFF
V gene: TRBV18; J gene: TRBJ1-1; D gene: TRBD1; clone size: .; CDR3 DNA: TGTGCCAGTCGTCGGCTGACAGGGGCTTTCTTT; CDR3 protein: CASRRLTGAFF
V gene: TRBV19; J gene: TRBJ2-5; D gene: TRBD2; clone size: .; CDR3 DNA: TGTGCCAGTAGCATAGCGGGGGGCCAACAAGAGACCCAGTACTTC; CDR3 protein: CASSIAGGQQETQYF
V gene: TRBV27; J gene: TRBJ2-7; D gene: TRBD1; clone size: .; CDR3 DNA: TGTGCCAGCAGTTTAGGGACAGGGGGCCTCTACGAGCAGTACTTC; CDR3 protein: CASSLGTGGLYEQYF
V gene: TRBV6-1; J gene: TRBJ1-5; D gene: .; clone size: .; CDR3 DNA: TGTGCCAGCACAGGGTCAGGGGGCAATCAGCCCCAGCATTTT; CDR3 protein: CASTGSGGNQPQHF
V gene: TRBV18; J gene: TRBJ1-5; D gene: TRBD1; clone size: .; CDR3 DNA: TGTGCCAGCTCACCACGGGACAGGGGAACGAATCAGCCCCAGCATTTT; CDR3 protein: CASSPRDRGTNQPQHF
V gene: TRBV29-1; J gene: TRBJ2-7; D gene: .; clone size: .; CDR3 DNA: TGCAGCGTTAGGACAGAAGCCTACGAGCAGTACTTC; CDR3 protein: CSVRTEAYEQYF
V gene: TRBV7-9; J gene: TRBJ1-6; D gene: .; clone size: once; CDR3 DNA: TGTGCCAGCAGCTGGGGGGGGCAAAATTCACCCCTCCACTTT; CDR3 protein: CASSWGGQNSPLHF
V gene: TRBV7-3; J gene: TRBJ2-1; D gene: TRBD2; clone size: .; CDR3 DNA: TGTGCCAGCAGCTCAACTAGCGGGAGGGGGAGGTACAATGAGCAGTTCTTC; CDR3 protein: CASSSTSGRGRYNEQFF
V gene: TRBV30; J gene: TRBJ1-4; D gene: .; clone size: once; CDR3 DNA: TGTGCCTGGAACCGGCCCTACAGGGCTTCAGAAAAACTGTTTTTT; CDR3 protein: CAWNRPYRASEKLFF
V gene: TRBV6-1; J gene: TRBJ2-7; D gene: .; clone size: .; CDR3 DNA: TGTGCCAGCAGTGAATTCAGGGGCAGAAACTACGAGCAGTACTTC; CDR3 protein: CASSEFRGRNYEQYF
V gene: TRBV11-2; J gene: TRBJ2-7; D gene: .; clone size: .; CDR3 DNA: TGTGCCAGCAGCTTAGTGGGCGGAGGAGAGCAGTACTTC; CDR3 protein: CASSLVGGGEQYF
V gene: TRBV5-4; J gene: TRBJ2-3; D gene: .; clone size: .; CDR3 DNA: TGTGCCAGCAGCTCAACAGGACAGAAGACAGGAGATACGCAGTATTTT; CDR3 protein: CASSSTGQKTGDTQYF
V gene: TRBV2; J gene: TRBJ2-7; D gene: .; clone size: .; CDR3 DNA: TGTGCCAGCACCCCCACTTATTCCTACGAGCAGTACTTC; CDR3 protein: CASTPTYSYEQYF
V gene: TRBV5-1; J gene: TRBJ2-7; D gene: TRBD2; clone size: .; CDR3 DNA: TGCGCCAGCAGCTCCGGACTAGTCTCCTACGAGCAGTACTTC; CDR3 protein: CASSSGLVSYEQYF
V gene: TRBV27; J gene: TRBJ1-2; D gene: .; clone size: .; CDR3 DNA: TGTGCCAGCAGTCCCTCCAGCGTCTATGGCTACACCTTC; CDR3 protein: CASSPSSVYGYTF
V gene: TRBV7-8; J gene: TRBJ2-4; D gene: TRBD1; clone size: .; CDR3 DNA: TGTGCCAGCAGCCCAAATCCGGGACAGGGTAACATTCAGTACTTC; CDR3 protein: CASSPNPGQGNIQYF
V gene: TRBV27; J gene: TRBJ2-7; D gene: TRBD1; clone size: .; CDR3 DNA: TGTGCCAGCAGTTTTGGGACAGACTACGAGCAGTACTTC; CDR3 protein: CASSFGTDYEQYF
V gene: TRBV28; J gene: TRBJ2-3; D gene: .; clone size: .; CDR3 DNA: TGTGCCAGCAGTTCGACCCACGCTAGCGACACAGATACGCAGTATTTT; CDR3 protein: CASSSTHASDTDTQYF
V gene: TRBV6-5; J gene: TRBJ2-7; D gene: TRBD1; clone size: .; CDR3 DNA: TGTGCCAGCAGACTAGACAGGGTTTCCTACGAGCAGTACTTC; CDR3 protein: CASRLDRVSYEQYF
V gene: TRBV14; J gene: TRBJ2-5; D gene: TRBD1; clone size: .; CDR3 DNA: TGTGCCAGCAGCCCCGCGACAGGGGTGTGGGAGACCCAGTACTTC; CDR3 protein: CASSPATGVWETQYF
V gene: TRBV7-7; J gene: TRBJ2-5; D gene: .; clone size: .; CDR3 DNA: TGTGCTAGCAGCCAAGCGAAACAAGAGACCCAGTACTTC; CDR3 protein: CASSQAKQETQYF
V gene: TRBV5-1; J gene: TRBJ2-3; D gene: TRBD2; clone size: .; CDR3 DNA: TGCGCCAGCAGCCAGGGACTAGCGGGAGCCTGGCCAGATACGCAGTATTTT; CDR3 protein: CASSQGLAGAWPDTQYF
V gene: TRBV9; J gene: TRBJ2-5; D gene: .; clone size: few; CDR3 DNA: TGTGCCAGCAGCGTAGCGAGGGGGGGAGGGGAGACCCAGTACTTC; CDR3 protein: CASSVARGGGETQYF
V gene: TRBV7-6; J gene: TRBJ2-7; D gene: TRBD1; clone size: .; CDR3 DNA: TGTGCCAGCAGCTTAGGCCCCGGGGGACAGGGGACGGGGTACGAGCAGTACTTC; CDR3 protein: CASSLGPGGQGTGYEQYF
V gene: TRBV5-1; J gene: TRBJ2-7; D gene: TRBD2; clone size: .; CDR3 DNA: TGCGCCAGCACTAGCGGGACGACCTACGAGCAGTACTTC; CDR3 protein: CASTSGTTYEQYF